The rows below give T cell receptor beta chains drawn from one sample of a study of blood T cell repertoires in COVID-19. The data were produced by immunoSEQ multiplex PCR, yet TCRdb's version contains in-frame clones alone and is incomplete. This table has about 230,000 clones, 81% appearing once. The sequencing input was peripheral blood. Receptors were obtained from a woman older than 75 with COVID-19, enrolled during active disease. Each CDR3 is given with its conserved first and last residue. D genes are given only for firm matches. Some rows have no size entry. The others give once, few or many, or a class for an expanded clone.

CDR3nt	CDR3aa	d_gene	v_gene	j_gene	abundance
TGTGCCAGTAGTACCTCGGGACAGGGAAGTGGCTACACCTTC	CASSTSGQGSGYTF	TRBD1	TRBV19	TRBJ1-2	-
TGTGCCAGCAGTTGGACAGGGCTTTATCAGCCCCAGCATTTT	CASSWTGLYQPQHF	TRBD1	TRBV27	TRBJ1-5	-
TGTGCCAGCAGCTTTTACAGGGGCCCGAACACCGGGGAGCTGTTTTTT	CASSFYRGPNTGELFF	TRBD1	TRBV7-2	TRBJ2-2	once
TGTGCCAGCAGTGAAATGTCAGGGAGGTACAATGAGCAGTTCTTC	CASSEMSGRYNEQFF	-	TRBV2	TRBJ2-1	-
TGTGCCAGCAGTCCACAGGGGGCTGGTGAAGCTTTCTTT	CASSPQGAGEAFF	TRBD1	TRBV11-2	TRBJ1-1	-
TGTGCCAGCAGCTTACGTGGGGCAGCCGTAGAAGCTTTCTTT	CASSLRGAAVEAFF	-	TRBV11-2	TRBJ1-1	-
TGTGCCAGCAGCGCAATACAGGGGGCGGGTGAAGCTTTCTTT	CASSAIQGAGEAFF	TRBD1	TRBV9	TRBJ1-1	-
TGTGCCTGGACACGGAGCTCCTATAATTCACCCCTCCACTTT	CAWTRSSYNSPLHF	-	TRBV30	TRBJ1-6	-
TGTGCCAGCACGGGACAGGCAAACACCGGGGAGCTGTTTTTT	CASTGQANTGELFF	TRBD1	TRBV6-4	TRBJ2-2	-
TGTGCCAGCAGTTTATCATCGGGGGGGGGCTACACCTTC	CASSLSSGGGYTF	-	TRBV27	TRBJ1-2	-
TGTGCCAGCAGTCCTTTCAGGGATTATGGCTACACCTTC	CASSPFRDYGYTF	-	TRBV6-5	TRBJ1-2	few
TGTGCCAGCAGCCATCACAGGGGAGAACAGCCCCAGCATTTT	CASSHHRGEQPQHF	TRBD1	TRBV3-1/TRBV3-2	TRBJ1-5	-
TGTGCCAGCAGTCAGGACGGGAGCTCCTACGAGCAGTACTTC	CASSQDGSSYEQYF	-	TRBV3-1/TRBV3-2	TRBJ2-7	once
TGTGCCTGGAGGGGTAGGAGGGACACTGAAGCTTTCTTT	CAWRGRRDTEAFF	-	TRBV30	TRBJ1-1	-
TGCGCCAGCAAAAGGGGAGGGTCTAATGAAAAACTGTTTTTT	CASKRGGSNEKLFF	-	TRBV5-1	TRBJ1-4	few
TGTGCCAGCAGTTTTAGGGGGCCCCCCACCGGGGAGCTGTTTTTT	CASSFRGPPTGELFF	TRBD1	TRBV27	TRBJ2-2	once